The text below deals with one T cell receptor beta chain. The data belong to a study of blood T cell repertoires in COVID-19. Study-wide context: The study drew acute and convalescent COVID-19 samples from the United States, Italy and Spain. Sample material is recorded as cDNA or gDNA derived from T cells, B-cell-depleted T cells, or PBMCs.

The germline CDR1 and CDR2 sequences are LGHDT and YNNKEL (reference sequence). The CDR3 totals 14 residues. The V end lost 4 bases, the J end lost 6 bases, and 16 bases lay between the germline ends. Original processing methods: Amplifying reference gene primers gave estimates of nucleated cell counts. Sequencing was performed with immunoSEQ multiplex PCR; in TCRdb, only in-frame clones are kept and a portion is missing. V and J calls and clone size are given by that table; D and trimming were obtained from the DNA. The sample shows hundreds of thousands of clones, 75% to 90% of them seen only once.

V is TRBV3-1 (or the pseudogene TRBV3-2) and J is TRBJ2-7; weak D call: TRBD1 (7 bases). The sequenced sample consisted of PBMCs or T cells enriched from blood (not recorded which). This TCR came from a woman between 35 and 50 years old who had recovered from COVID-19. The CDR3 DNA follows: TGTGCCAGCAGCCGCGGGGCCCCAGGGGGCGAGCAGTACTTC. Residues: CASSRGAPGGEQYF.